A single sample gave rise to the 4 T cell receptor beta chains below, sequenced in a study of regulatory T cells in long-lasting Graves disease. For TCR beta, libraries came from iRepertoire HTBI primers and Arm-PCR of CDR3 regions. Each CDR3 protein is one row after TCRdb ran MiXCR on the multiplex PCR reads. The sample comprises approximately 350,000 distinct CDR3 sequences, 10% to 15% of which are singletons, and approximately 20% rests with the top ten. Time point in this sample: newly diagnosed GD, antithyroid drugs for less than 3 months. The TCR library was prepared using RNA isolated from PBMCs. Separately, the same data were catalogued under a study of T cells in Graves' hyperthyroidism and ophthalmopathy.

The starting material was peripheral blood mononuclear cells (PBMCs), obtained at new diagnosis, from a patient treated with antithyroid drugs. These receptors were obtained from a woman aged 18-29 years with Graves disease.

V gene TRBV20-1 combines with J gene TRBJ2-7; 9 bases line up with TRBD2. Trimming at V came to 0 bases and at J to 6 bases, leaving 9 bases not matched to a gene. The CDR3 runs 15 residues. CDR1 is DFQATT, CDR2 SNEGSKA, per germline (reference sequence). For the CDR3, the DNA is TGCAGTGCTAGAGATCCGGGACTAGCCGTGTCCGAGCAGTACTTC. Amino acid sequence: CSARDPGLAVSEQYF.

Many counts were recorded for this clonotype. The rearrangement uses TRBV6-2 or TRBV6-3 and TRBJ2-3, with D maybe TRBD1 (6 bases). The CDR3 totals 18 residues. Trimming shortened V by 7 bases and J by 1 base, and 24 bases separated the two germline ends. Germline V lookup: CDR1 MNHEY, CDR2 SVGEGT. The CDR3 loop reads CASTSRGSGRSRTDTQYF. The DNA of the CDR3 is TGTGCCAGCACCTCAAGGGGGTCGGGGCGGAGTCGCACAGATACGCAGTATTTT.

This clonotype has a count of ten or more. The rearrangement links TRBV12-3 or TRBV12-4 to TRBJ2-1; 7 bases fit TRBD1. Germline trimming cut 8 bases from V and 5 bases from J; bases unmatched to any gene: 12. The CDR3 is made up of 15 amino acids. Here the CDR3 DNA reads TGTGCCAGCTCGTATGGACAGGAGGCCAACAATGAGCAGTTCTTC. Translating it yields CASSYGQEANNEQFF.

This clonotype was seen more than once but under ten times. The CDR3 region is CASSVTNTGELFF. The CDR3 DNA sequence: TGTGCCAGCAGCGTCACGAACACCGGGGAGCTGTTTTTT. The rearrangement uses TRBV9 and TRBJ2-2; no clear D. Germline CDR1 reads SGDLS; CDR2 reads YYNGEE. This CDR3 is 13 amino acids long. V lost 2 bases, J lost 0 bases, and 2 bases lay in between.